This T cell receptor (beta chain) was recovered during a study of vaccination and CD4 T cells after COVID-19. Study context: Cellular stimulation was performed using overlapping spike peptides derived from SARS-CoV-2, HCoV-NL63, HCoV-OC43 and HCoV-229E.

The time point: late sampling 161 to 241 days after vaccination in a few convalescent patients. Regarding treatment: approximately 10-day PBMC culture with coronavirus spike peptide pools or control peptides (ViraFEST assay). Cultured CD4+ T cells had their DNA profiled by the Oncomine TCR Beta short-read assay. TCRdb independently ran MiXCR on the PCR reads; one entry per CDR3 protein. The data contain about 18,000 distinct CDR3 sequences, roughly half of them seen just once; the ten biggest clones take up 10% to 15%. The germline V gene encodes CDR1 MGHRA and CDR2 YSYEKL. The CDR3 has 19 residues. V trimming: 2 bases; J trimming: 4 bases; junction bases outside the gene matches: 17. Turning to this clonotype: Its matching antigen is unknown.

The chain combines TRBV4-1 with TRBJ2-1, with 7 bases fitting TRBD1. The sequences come from CD4+ T cells from blood, cultured in vitro, collected about 7 months after SARS-CoV-2 vaccination. This sequence was found in a human donor who had recovered from COVID-19. The CDR3 region is CASSQIQPHRDSPYNEQFF. CDR3 sequence (DNA): TGCGCCAGCAGCCAAATCCAGCCACACCGGGACAGTCCATACAATGAGCAGTTCTTC.